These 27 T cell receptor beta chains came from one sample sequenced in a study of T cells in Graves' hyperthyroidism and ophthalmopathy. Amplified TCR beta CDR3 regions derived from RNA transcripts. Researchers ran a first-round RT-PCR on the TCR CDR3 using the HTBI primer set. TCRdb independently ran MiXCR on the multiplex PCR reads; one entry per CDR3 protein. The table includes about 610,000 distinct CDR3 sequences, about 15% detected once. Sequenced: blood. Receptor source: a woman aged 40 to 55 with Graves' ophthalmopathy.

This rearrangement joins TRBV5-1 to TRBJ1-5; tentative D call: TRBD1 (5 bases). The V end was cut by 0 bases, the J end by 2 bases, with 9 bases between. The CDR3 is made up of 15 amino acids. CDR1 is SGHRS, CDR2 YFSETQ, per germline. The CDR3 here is CASSLEGIGNQPQHF. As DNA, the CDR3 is TGCGCCAGCAGCTTGGAGGGGATAGGCAATCAGCCCCAGCATTTT. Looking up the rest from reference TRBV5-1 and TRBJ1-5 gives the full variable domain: KAGVTQTPRYLIKTRGQQVTLSCSPISGHRSVSWYQQTPGQGLQFLFEYFSETQRNKGNFPGRFSGRQFSNSRSEMNVSTLELGDSALYLCASSLEGIGNQPQHFGDGTRLSIL.

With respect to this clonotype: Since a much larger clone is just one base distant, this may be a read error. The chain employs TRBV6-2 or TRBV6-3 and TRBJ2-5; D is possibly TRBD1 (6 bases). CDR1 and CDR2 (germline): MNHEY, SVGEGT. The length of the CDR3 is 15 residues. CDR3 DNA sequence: TGTGCCAGCAGTGCCGCCGGGACACCACAAGATACCCAGTACTTC. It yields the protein CASSAAGTPQDTQYF.

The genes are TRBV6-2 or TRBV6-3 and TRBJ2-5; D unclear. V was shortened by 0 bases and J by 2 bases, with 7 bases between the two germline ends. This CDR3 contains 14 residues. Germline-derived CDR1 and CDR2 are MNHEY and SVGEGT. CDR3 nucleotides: TGTGCCAGCAGTTACTCCCAGATACAAGAGACCCAGTACTTC. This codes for CASSYSQIQETQYF.

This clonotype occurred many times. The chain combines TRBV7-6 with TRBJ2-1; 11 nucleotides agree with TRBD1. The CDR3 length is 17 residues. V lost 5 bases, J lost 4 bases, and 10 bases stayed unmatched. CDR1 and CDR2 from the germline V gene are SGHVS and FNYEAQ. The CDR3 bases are TGTGCCAGCAGCAGATGGACAGGGGGCTACCTTTACAATGAGCAGTTCTTC. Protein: CASSRWTGGYLYNEQFF.

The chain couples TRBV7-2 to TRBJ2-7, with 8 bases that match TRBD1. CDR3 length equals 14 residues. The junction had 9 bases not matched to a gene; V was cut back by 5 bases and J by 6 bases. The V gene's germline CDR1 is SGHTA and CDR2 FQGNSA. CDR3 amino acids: CASSIRTGYSEQYF. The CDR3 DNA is TGTGCCAGCAGCATAAGGACAGGGTACTCCGAGCAGTACTTC.

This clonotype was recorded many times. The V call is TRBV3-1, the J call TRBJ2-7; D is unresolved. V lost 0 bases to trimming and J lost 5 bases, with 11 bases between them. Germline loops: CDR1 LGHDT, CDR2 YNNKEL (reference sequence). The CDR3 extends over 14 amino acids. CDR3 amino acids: CASSQDLVSHEQYF. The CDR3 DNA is TGTGCCAGCAGCCAAGATCTAGTTTCCCACGAGCAGTACTTC.

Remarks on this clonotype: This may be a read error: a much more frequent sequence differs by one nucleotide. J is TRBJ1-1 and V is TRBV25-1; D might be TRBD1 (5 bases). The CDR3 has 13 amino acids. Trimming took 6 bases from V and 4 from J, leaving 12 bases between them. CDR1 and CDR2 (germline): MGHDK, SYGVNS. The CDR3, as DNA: TGTGCCAGCAGGCAGGCGGGGCGCACTGAAGCTTTCTTT. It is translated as CASRQAGRTEAFF.

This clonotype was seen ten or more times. The CDR3 DNA reads TGTGCCAGCTCGGGGGGGCCAGACTACGAGCAGTACTTC. It specifies CASSGGPDYEQYF. The chain uses TRBV7-6 and TRBJ2-7; 8 bases line up with TRBD2. The germline V gene encodes CDR1 SGHVS and CDR2 FNYEAQ. The junction had 6 bases not matched to a gene; V was cut back by 8 bases and J by 3 bases. The CDR3 has 13 residues.

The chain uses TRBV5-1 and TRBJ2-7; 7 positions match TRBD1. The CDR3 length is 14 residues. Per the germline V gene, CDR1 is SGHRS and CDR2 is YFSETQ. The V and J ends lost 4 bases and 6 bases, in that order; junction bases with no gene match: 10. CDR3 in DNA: TGCGCCAGCAGCCCGTCAACAGGGGTCAGCGAGCAGTACTTC. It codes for CASSPSTGVSEQYF.

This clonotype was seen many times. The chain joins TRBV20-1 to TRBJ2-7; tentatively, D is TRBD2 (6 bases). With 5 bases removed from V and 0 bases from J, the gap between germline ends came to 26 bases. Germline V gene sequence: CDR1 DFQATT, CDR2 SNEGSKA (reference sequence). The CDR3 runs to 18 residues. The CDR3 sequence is CSAPSSPPGGLLSYEQYF. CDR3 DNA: TGCAGTGCTCCTAGTTCCCCTCCTGGGGGGTTGCTCTCCTACGAGCAGTACTTC.

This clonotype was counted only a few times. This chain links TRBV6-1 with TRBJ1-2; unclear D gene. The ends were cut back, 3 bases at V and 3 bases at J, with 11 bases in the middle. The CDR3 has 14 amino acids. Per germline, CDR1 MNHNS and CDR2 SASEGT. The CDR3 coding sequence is TGTGCCAGCAGTGATTCTGGCCTTCACTATGGCTACACCTTC. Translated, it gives CASSDSGLHYGYTF.

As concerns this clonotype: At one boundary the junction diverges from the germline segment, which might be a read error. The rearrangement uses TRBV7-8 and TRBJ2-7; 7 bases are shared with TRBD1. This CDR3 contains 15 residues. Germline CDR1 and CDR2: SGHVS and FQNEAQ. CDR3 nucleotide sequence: TGTGCCAGCAGCTGGGGACAGCTAAGCTCCTACGGGCAGTACTTC. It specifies CASSWGQLSSYGQYF.

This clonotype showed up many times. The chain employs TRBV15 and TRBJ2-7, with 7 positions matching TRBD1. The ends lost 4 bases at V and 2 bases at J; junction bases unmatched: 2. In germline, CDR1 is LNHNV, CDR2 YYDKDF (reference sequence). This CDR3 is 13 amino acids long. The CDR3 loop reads CATSTGQTYEQYF. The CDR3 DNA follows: TGTGCCACCAGCACGGGACAGACCTACGAGCAGTACTTC.

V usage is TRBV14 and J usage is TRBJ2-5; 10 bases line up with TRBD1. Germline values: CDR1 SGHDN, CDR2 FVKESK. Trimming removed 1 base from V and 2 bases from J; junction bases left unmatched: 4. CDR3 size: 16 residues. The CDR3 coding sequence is TGTGCCAGCAGCCAAGCCCCGGACAGGGGGCAAGAGACCCAGTACTTC. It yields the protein CASSQAPDRGQETQYF.

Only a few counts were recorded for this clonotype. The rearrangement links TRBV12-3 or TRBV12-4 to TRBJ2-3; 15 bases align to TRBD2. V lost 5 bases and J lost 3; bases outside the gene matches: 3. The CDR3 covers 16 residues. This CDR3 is CASSGTSGRSTDTQYF. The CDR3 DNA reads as TGTGCCAGCAGTGGGACTAGCGGGAGGAGTACAGATACGCAGTATTTT.

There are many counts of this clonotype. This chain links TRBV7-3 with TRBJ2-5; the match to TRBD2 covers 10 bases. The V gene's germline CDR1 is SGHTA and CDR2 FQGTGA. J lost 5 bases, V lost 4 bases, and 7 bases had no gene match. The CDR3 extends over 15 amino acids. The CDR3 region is CASSSPLAGVETQYF. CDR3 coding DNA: TGTGCCAGCAGCTCGCCCCTAGCGGGAGTTGAGACCCAGTACTTC.

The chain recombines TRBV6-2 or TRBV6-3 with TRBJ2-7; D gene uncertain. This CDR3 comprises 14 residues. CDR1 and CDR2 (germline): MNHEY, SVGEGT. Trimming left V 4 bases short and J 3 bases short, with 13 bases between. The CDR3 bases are TGTGCCAGCAGTTCCCATCCAGGATACTACGAGCAGTACTTC. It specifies CASSSHPGYYEQYF.

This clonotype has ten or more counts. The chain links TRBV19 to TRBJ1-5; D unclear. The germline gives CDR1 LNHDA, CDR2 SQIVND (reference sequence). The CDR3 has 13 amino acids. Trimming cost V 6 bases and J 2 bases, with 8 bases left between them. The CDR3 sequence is CASRGYGNQPQHF. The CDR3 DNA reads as TGTGCCAGTAGGGGTTACGGCAATCAGCCCCAGCATTTT.

The DNA of the CDR3 is TGTGCCAGTATGAGCTTGCATCAGCCCCAGCATTTT. It specifies CASMSLHQPQHF. V usage is TRBV19 and J usage is TRBJ1-5; D gene unclear. This CDR3 region has 12 residues. The V end was cut by 7 bases, the J end by 5 bases, with 9 bases between. Germline CDR1 reads LNHDA; CDR2 reads SQIVND (reference sequence).

The chain's CDR3 is CSARGGWQPQHF. The CDR3 coding sequence is TGCAGTGCTAGGGGGGGGTGGCAGCCCCAGCATTTT. V is TRBV20-1 and J is TRBJ1-5, with D possibly being TRBD1 (5 bases). In germline, CDR1 is DFQATT, CDR2 SNEGSKA (reference sequence). The CDR3 has 12 residues. The V and J ends lost 3 bases and 7 bases respectively, with 10 bases between them.

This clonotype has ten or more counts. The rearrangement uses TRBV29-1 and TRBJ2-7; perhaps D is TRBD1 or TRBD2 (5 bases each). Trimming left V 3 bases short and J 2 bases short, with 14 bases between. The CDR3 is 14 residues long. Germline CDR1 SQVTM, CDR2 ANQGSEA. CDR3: CSVDPGDGTYEQYF. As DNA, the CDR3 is TGCAGCGTTGATCCTGGGGACGGGACCTACGAGCAGTACTTC.

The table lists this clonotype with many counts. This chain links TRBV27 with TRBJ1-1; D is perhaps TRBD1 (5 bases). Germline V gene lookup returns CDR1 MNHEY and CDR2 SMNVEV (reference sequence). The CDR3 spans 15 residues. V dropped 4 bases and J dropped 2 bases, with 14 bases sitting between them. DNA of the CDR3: TGTGCCAGCAGTTCACGGGGGGGTTCTAACACTGAAGCTTTCTTT. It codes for CASSSRGGSNTEAFF.

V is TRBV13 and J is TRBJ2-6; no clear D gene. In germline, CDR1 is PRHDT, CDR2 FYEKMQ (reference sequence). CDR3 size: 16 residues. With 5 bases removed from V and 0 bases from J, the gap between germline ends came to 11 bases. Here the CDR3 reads CASSLLSSSGANVLTF. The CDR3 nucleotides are TGTGCCAGCAGCCTCTTGTCTAGCTCTGGGGCCAACGTCCTGACTTTC.

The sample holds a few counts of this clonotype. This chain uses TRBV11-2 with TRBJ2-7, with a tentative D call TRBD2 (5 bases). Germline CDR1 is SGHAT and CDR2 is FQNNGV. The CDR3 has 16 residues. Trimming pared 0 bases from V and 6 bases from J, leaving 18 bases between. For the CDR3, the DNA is TGTGCCAGCAGCTTAGAAGCGGCCCCACCGGTAGGCGAGCAGTACTTC. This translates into CASSLEAAPPVGEQYF.

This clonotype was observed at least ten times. The CDR3 region is CASSLGQSYQPQHF. The CDR3 DNA follows: TGTGCCAGCAGCTTAGGTCAATCATATCAGCCCCAGCATTTT. The V call is TRBV7-2, the J call TRBJ1-5; D is uncertain. V was shortened by 1 base and J by 5 bases, with 9 bases between the two germline ends. Per the germline V gene, CDR1 is SGHTA and CDR2 is FQGNSA. The CDR3 totals 14 residues.

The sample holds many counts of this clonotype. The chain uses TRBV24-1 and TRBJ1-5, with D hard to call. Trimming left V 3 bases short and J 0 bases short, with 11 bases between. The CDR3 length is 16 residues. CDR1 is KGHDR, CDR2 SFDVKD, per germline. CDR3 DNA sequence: TGTGCCACCAGTGATGGGAGGGCCGCTAGCAATCAGCCCCAGCATTTT. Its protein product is CATSDGRAASNQPQHF.

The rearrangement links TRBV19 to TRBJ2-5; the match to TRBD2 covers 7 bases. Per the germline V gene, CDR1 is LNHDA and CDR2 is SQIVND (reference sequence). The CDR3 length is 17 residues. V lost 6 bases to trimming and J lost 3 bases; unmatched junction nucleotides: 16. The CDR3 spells CASSLRSASGPKETQYF. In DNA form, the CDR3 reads TGTGCCAGTAGCCTCAGGTCCGCTAGCGGACCGAAAGAGACCCAGTACTTC.